The clone carrying this T cell receptor beta chain was detected a few times. Its antigen is currently unknown. The data were taken from a study of T cell repertoires in cytomegalovirus infection. Study at large: It can be stated that public TCR beta signatures indicated CMV infection as well as a matching HLA type.

Study results and caveats: Using cumulative public TCR beta family frequency, the authors identified those who carried CMV together with the relevant HLA. There were HLA-C-restricted CMV-specific TCR beta clonotypes dominating the ex vivo response.

One entry per CDR3 protein results from TCRdb running MiXCR on the reads. There are about 69,000 distinct CDR3 sequences in the sample; less than 30% occur only once, and 59% lies in the top ten. J was trimmed by 4 bases and V by 9 bases; bases with no gene match: 9. CDR1 and CDR2 from the germline V gene are LNHNV and YYDKDF (reference sequence). This CDR3 contains 15 residues. This TCR derives from a human donor in good health (CMV status not recorded). Some clones in this sample may be carry-over from other donors' samples. The sequences come from CD8+ T cells from cultured PBMCs, collected from culture after CMV antigen stimulation. The chain is built from TRBV15 and TRBJ2-2; 9 nucleotides match TRBD2. DNA of the CDR3: TGTGCCACGACCCATAGCGGGAGTGGCACCGGGGAGCTGTTTTTT. Translated: CATTHSGSGTGELFF.